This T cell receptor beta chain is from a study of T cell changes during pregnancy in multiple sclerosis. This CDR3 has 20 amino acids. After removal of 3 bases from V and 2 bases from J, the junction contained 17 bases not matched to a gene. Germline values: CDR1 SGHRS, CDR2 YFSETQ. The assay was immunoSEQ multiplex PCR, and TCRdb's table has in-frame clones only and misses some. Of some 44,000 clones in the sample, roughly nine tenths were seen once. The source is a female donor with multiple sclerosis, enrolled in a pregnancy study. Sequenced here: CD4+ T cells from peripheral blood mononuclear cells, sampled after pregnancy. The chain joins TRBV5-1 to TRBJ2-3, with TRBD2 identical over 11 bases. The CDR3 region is CASSSRPIFASGGNTDTQYF. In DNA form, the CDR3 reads TGCGCCAGCAGCTCTAGGCCCATCTTCGCTAGCGGGGGGAACACAGATACGCAGTATTTT.